This T cell receptor (beta chain) is drawn from a study of shared clonotypes between healthy human individuals. Overall study context: A couple of female and a few male donors aged 18 to 49 were enrolled.

CD8 cells regarded as naive lacked CD45RO, were positively chosen for CCR7, and omitted terminally differentiated effector memory CD45RA+ cells. This clone was seen only a few times. The antigen is unknown. The sample holds other DNA sequences that translate to the same CDR3. Germline V gene data show CDR1 as MDHEN and CDR2 as SYDVKM. Germline trimming cut 2 bases from V and 5 bases from J; bases unmatched to any gene: 1. This CDR3 comprises 14 residues. Broader study findings: Some naive CD4 clonotypes, around 4.7%, turned up in common across a handful of donors. Non-shared clonotypes displayed generation probabilities falling below those of clonotypes present in all four donors. Naive subsets, compared against memory subsets, generally had larger estimated richness values.

Some clones are missing from TCRdb's copy, which holds only in-frame ones; the method was immunoSEQ multiplex PCR. The sample lists around 1,900,000 clones, about 94% occurring once. V usage is TRBV28 and J usage is TRBJ1-1; 11 positions agree with TRBD1. The origin of this receptor is a man aged 18 to 30 in good health. Some clones in this sample may be carry-over from other donors' samples. The sample consisted of naive CD8+ T cells from PBMCs. The CDR3: CASSLGTGGTEAFF. In nucleotides, the CDR3 is TGTGCCAGCAGTTTAGGGACAGGGGGAACTGAAGCTTTCTTT.